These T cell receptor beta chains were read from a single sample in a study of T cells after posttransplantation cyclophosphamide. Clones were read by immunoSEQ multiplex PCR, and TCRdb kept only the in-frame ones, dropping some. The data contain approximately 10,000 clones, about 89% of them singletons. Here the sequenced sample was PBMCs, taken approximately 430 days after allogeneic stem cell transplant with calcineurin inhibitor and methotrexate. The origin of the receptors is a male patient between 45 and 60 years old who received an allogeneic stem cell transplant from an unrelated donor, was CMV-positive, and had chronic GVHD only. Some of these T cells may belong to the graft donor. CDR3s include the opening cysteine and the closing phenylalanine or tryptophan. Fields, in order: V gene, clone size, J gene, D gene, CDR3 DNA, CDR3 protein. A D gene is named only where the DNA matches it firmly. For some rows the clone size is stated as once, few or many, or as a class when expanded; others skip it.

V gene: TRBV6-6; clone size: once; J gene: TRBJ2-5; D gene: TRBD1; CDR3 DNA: TGTGCCAGCAGTCGGACAGGGAAAGGATCGGAGACCCAGTACTTC; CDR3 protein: CASSRTGKGSETQYF
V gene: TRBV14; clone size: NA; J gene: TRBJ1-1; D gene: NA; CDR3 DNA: TGTGCCAGCAGCCTTCATGGGTTAGCAGAAGCTTTCTTT; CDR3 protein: CASSLHGLAEAFF
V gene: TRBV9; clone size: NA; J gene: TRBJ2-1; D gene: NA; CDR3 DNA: TGTGCCAGCAGCTCTCCGAGGGAAAATGAGCAGTTCTTC; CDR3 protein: CASSSPRENEQFF
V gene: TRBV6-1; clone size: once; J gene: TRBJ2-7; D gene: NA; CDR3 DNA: TGTGCCAGCAGTGAAATCGCGTACGAGCAGTACTTC; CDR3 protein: CASSEIAYEQYF
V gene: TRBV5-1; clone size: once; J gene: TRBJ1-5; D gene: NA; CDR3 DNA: TGCGCCAGCAGCTTGGACTGGAATCAGCCCCAGCATTTT; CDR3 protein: CASSLDWNQPQHF
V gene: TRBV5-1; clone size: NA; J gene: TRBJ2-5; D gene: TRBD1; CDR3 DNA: TGCGCCAGCAGCTCTGGACAGGGAGTGGGGCAAGAGACCCAGTACTTC; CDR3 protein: CASSSGQGVGQETQYF
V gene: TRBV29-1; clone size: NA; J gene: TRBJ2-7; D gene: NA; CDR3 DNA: TGCAGCGTTGTGGGGCGAACCTACGAGCAGTACTTC; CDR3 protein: CSVVGRTYEQYF
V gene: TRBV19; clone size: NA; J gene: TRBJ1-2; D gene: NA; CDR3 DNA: TGTGCCAGCCACCTCGGGGGACTCGGTGGCTACACCTTC; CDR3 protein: CASHLGGLGGYTF
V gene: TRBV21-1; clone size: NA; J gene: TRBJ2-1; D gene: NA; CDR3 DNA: TGTGCCAGCAGCAAATGGGATCTGGCGGCGGGAGGGGGTACCTACAATGAGCAGTTCTTC; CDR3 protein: CASSKWDLAAGGGTYNEQFF
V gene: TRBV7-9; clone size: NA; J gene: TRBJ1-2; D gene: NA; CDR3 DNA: TGTGCCAGCAGCGGAGGACAGAATTTCTATGGCTACACCTTC; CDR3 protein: CASSGGQNFYGYTF
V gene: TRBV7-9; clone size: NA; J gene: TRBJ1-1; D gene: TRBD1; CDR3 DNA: TGTGCCAGCAGCTCGGGACAGGGGCGGAACACTGAAGCTTTCTTT; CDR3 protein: CASSSGQGRNTEAFF
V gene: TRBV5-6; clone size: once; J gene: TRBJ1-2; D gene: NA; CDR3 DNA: TGTGCCAGCAGCTTGGGAGTATATGGCTACACCTTC; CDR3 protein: CASSLGVYGYTF
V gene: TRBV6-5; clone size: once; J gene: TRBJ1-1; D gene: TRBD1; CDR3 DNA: TGTGCCAGCAGCAACACAGGGGGGAGGACTGAAGCTTTCTTT; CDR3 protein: CASSNTGGRTEAFF
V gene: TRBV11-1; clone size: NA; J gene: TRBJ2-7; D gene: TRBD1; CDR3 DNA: TGTGCCAGCAGTTCTACCGGGACAGGGATCTACGAGCAGTACTTC; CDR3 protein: CASSSTGTGIYEQYF
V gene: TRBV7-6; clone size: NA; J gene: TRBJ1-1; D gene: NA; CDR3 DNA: TGTGCCAGCAGCTTAGGGATACAGGGAAACACTGAAGCTTTCTTT; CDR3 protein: CASSLGIQGNTEAFF
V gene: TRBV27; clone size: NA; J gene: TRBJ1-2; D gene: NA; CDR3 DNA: TGTGCCAGCAGTTCGTCACAGGGTTTCGATAACTATGGCTACACCTTC; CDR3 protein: CASSSSQGFDNYGYTF
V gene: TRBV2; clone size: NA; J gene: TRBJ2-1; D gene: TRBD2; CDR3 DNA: TGTGCCAGCAGTGATGGTACTAGCGGGAGGGGCAATGAGCAGTTCTTC; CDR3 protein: CASSDGTSGRGNEQFF
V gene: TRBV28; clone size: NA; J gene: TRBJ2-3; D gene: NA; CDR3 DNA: TGTGCCAGCAGTTTATTCGGGAGCGGAGCGGATACGCAGTATTTT; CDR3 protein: CASSLFGSGADTQYF
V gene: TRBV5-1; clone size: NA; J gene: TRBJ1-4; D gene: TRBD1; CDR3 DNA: TGCGCCAGCAGCTTGGTTCTACAGGGGGCCAGGGACCCTTCAACTAATGAAAAACTGTTTTTT; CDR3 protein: CASSLVLQGARDPSTNEKLFF
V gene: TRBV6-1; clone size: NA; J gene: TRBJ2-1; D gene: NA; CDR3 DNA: TGTGCCAGCAGCTATTCTAGGAGCTCCTACAATGAGCAGTTCTTC; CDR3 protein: CASSYSRSSYNEQFF
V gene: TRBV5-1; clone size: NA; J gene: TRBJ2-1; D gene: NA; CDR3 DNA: TGCGCCAGCAGCTTGGGTTCAGGGTTGAATAGGAACAATGAGCAGTTCTTC; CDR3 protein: CASSLGSGLNRNNEQFF
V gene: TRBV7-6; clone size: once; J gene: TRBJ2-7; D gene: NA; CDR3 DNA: TGTGCCAGCAGCCCCGACAGAAGCTCCTACGAGCAGTACTTC; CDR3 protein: CASSPDRSSYEQYF
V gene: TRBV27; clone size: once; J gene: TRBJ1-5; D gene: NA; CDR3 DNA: TGTGCCAGCAGTCCCTACAGCCCAAATCAGCCCCAGCATTTT; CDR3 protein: CASSPYSPNQPQHF
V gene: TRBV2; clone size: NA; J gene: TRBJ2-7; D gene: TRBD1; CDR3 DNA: TGTGCCAGCAGCGATTGGACAGGGGGAGGGAACGAGCAGTACTTC; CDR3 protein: CASSDWTGGGNEQYF
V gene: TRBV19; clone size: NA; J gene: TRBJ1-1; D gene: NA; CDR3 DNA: TGTGCCAGTAGCTTAGGGGTCACTGAAGCTTTCTTT; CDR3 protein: CASSLGVTEAFF
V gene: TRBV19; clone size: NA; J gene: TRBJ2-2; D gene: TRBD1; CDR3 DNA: TGTGCCAGTAGAGAGACAGGGTTGTGGAACACCGGGGAGCTGTTTTTT; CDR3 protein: CASRETGLWNTGELFF
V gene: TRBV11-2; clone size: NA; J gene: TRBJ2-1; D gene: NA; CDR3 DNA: TGTGCCAGCAGCTTAGGCGGCGCAGAATGGAACAATGAGCAGTTCTTC; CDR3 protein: CASSLGGAEWNNEQFF
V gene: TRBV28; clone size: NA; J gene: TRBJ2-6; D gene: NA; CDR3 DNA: TGTGCCAGCAGTCTCTCTCGGAGCTCTGGGGCCAACGTCCTGACTTTC; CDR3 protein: CASSLSRSSGANVLTF
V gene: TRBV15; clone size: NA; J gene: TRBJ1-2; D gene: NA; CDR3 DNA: TGTGCCACCAGTGATACATGGGAGGGAAGCTATGGCTACACCTTC; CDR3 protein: CATSDTWEGSYGYTF
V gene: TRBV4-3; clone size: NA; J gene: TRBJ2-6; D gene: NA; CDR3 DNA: TGCGCCAGCAGCCAAGATAGGGGCTCTGGGGCCAACGTCCTGACTTTC; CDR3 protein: CASSQDRGSGANVLTF
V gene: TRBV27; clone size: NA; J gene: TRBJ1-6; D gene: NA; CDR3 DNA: TGTGCCAGCAGTTTAACACCCCCAGGGATGTCTAATTCACCCCTCCACTTT; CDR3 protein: CASSLTPPGMSNSPLHF
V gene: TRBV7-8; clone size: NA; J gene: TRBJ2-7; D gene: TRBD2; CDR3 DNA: TGTGCCAGCAGCCTCCGGACTAGCGGGATGGGCGAGCAGTACTTC; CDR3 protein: CASSLRTSGMGEQYF
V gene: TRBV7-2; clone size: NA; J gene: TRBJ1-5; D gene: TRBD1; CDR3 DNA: TGTGCCAGCAGCAAGACAGGGGGCTTGGGCAATCAGCCCCAGCATTTT; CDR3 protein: CASSKTGGLGNQPQHF
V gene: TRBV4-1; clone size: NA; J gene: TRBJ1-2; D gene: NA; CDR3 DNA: TGCGCCAGCAGCCAGGCGGGCCACTATGGCTACACCTTC; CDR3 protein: CASSQAGHYGYTF
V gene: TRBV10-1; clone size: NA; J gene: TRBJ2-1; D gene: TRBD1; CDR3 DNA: TGCGCCAGCAGTATGAGACCGGGACAGGTCTCGGATGAGCAGTTCTTC; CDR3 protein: CASSMRPGQVSDEQFF
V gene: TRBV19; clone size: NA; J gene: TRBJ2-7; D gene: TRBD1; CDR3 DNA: TGTGCCAGTAGTATTGGGACAGGGGCGTTGTACGAGCAGTACTTC; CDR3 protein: CASSIGTGALYEQYF
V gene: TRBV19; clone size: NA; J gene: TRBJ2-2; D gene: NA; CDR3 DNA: TGTGCCAGTAGTTTAGGTTACGGGGAGCTGTTTTTT; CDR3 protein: CASSLGYGELFF
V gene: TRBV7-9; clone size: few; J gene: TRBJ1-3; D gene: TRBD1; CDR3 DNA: TGTGCCAGCAGGACAGGGGGGACTTTAACTGGAAACACCATATATTTT; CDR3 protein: CASRTGGTLTGNTIYF
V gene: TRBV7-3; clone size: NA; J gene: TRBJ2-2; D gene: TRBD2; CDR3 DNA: TGTGCCAGCAGCTCGAGTCTAGCGGGGGGAACCGGGGAGCTGTTTTTT; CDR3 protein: CASSSSLAGGTGELFF
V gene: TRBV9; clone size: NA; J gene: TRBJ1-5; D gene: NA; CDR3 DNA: TGTGCCAGCAGCGTAGGGGGAGGGGGGCAGCCCCAGCATTTT; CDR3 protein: CASSVGGGGQPQHF
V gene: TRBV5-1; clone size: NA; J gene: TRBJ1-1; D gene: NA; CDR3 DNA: TGCGCCAGCAGCTCTTTTCCCGGGAACACTGAAGCTTTCTTT; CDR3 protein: CASSSFPGNTEAFF
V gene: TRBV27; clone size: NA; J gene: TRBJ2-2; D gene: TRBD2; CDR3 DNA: TGTGCCAGCCGTCGACTAGCGGGATATACCGGGGAGCTGTTTTTT; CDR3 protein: CASRRLAGYTGELFF
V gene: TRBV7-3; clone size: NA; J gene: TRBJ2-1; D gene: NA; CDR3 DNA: TGTGCCAGCAGCTTTACATACAATGAGCAGTTCTTC; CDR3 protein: CASSFTYNEQFF
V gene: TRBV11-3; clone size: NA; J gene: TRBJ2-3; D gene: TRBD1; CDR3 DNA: TGTGCCAGCAGCTTGGGACAGGGTAGGGCAGATACGCAGTATTTT; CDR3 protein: CASSLGQGRADTQYF
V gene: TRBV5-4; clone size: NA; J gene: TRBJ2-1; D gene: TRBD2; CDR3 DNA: TGTGCCAGCAGCTTGGTCCTAGCGGGAGGTGAGCAGTTCTTC; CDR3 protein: CASSLVLAGGEQFF
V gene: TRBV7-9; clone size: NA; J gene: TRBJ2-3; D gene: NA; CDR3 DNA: TGTGCCAGCAGCTTCGAGTCAGATACGCAGTATTTT; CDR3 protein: CASSFESDTQYF
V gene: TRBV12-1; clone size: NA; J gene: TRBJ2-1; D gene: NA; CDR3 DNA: TGTGCCAGCACCTTCTCAGCGGTCTACAATGAGCAGTTCTTC; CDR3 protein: CASTFSAVYNEQFF
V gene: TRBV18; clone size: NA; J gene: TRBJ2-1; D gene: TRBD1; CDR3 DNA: TGTGCCAGCTCAACTTGGGACAGGGGTTACAATGAGCAGTTCTTC; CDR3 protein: CASSTWDRGYNEQFF
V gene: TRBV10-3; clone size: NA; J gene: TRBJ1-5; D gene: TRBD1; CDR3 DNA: TGTGCCATCAGGGGGGACAGGAATCAGCCCCAGCATTTT; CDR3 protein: CAIRGDRNQPQHF
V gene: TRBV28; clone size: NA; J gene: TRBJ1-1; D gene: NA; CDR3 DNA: TGTGCCAGCAGTTTAGTGGGCTCAAACATCAAGAACACTGAAGCTTTCTTT; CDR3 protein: CASSLVGSNIKNTEAFF